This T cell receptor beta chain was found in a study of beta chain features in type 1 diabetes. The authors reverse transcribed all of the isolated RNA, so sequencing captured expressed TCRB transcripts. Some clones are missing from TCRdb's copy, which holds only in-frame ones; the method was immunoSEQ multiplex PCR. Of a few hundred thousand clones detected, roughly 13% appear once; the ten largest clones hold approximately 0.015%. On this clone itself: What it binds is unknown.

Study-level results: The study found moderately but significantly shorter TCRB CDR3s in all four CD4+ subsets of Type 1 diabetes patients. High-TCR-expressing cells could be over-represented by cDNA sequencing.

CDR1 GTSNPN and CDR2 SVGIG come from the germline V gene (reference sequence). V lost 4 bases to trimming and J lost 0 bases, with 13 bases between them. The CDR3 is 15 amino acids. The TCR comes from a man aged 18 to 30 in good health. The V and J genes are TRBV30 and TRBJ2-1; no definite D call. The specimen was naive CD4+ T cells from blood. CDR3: CAWIDWRSSYNEQFF. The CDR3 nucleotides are TGTGCCTGGATTGACTGGCGGAGCTCCTACAATGAGCAGTTCTTC.